The 21 T cell receptor beta chains listed next were all sequenced from one sample in a study of cytomegalovirus exposure and HLA in healthy donors. It was with 60 Vbeta and 13 Jbeta primers that the PCR ran. Sequenced by immunoSEQ multiplex PCR; TCRdb stores in-frame clones only, minus some. The sample shows around 110,000 clones, 77% of them seen only once. The sample comprised PBMCs. The receptors here all came from a male donor in good health and CMV-seronegative.

The chain couples TRBV2 to TRBJ2-3, with TRBD2 identical over 8 bases. This CDR3 comprises 19 residues. Germline V gives CDR1 SNHLY, CDR2 FYNNEI. The J segment lost 3 bases and the V segment lost 8 bases, leaving 22 bases of the junction unmatched. CDR3 coding DNA: TGTGCCAGCGGAAGGGACGTTCGTCCGGGAGGGAGGCGGACAGATACGCAGTATTTT. It encodes CASGRDVRPGGRRTDTQYF.

V usage is TRBV4-1 and J usage is TRBJ2-5; no clear D gene. Germline CDR1 reads MGHRA; CDR2 reads YSYEKL. This CDR3 is 14 amino acids long. Deletions cut 1 base from V and 7 bases from J, with 13 bases between. CDR3 sequence (DNA): TGCGCCAGCAGCCAAGTTACAGTCGTGGGGACCCAGTACTTC. Its translation is CASSQVTVVGTQYF.

This clone turned up a few times. This same CDR3 is encoded by further DNA sequences in the sample. This sequence joins TRBV7-9 and TRBJ2-7; 8 nucleotides match TRBD1. In germline, CDR1 is SEHNR, CDR2 FQNEAQ (reference sequence). V shed 6 bases, J shed 3 bases, and the junction held 4 bases outside the gene matches. CDR3 length: 13 amino acids. The CDR3 sequence: CASRGQGNYEQYF. CDR3 nucleotides: TGTGCCAGCAGAGGACAGGGAAACTACGAGCAGTACTTC.

Only one count was recorded for this clone. V is TRBV4-1 and J is TRBJ2-7, with 8 nucleotides matching TRBD1. This CDR3 has 17 residues. Germline CDR1 is MGHRA and CDR2 is YSYEKL. The V and J ends lost 1 base and 4 bases, in that order; junction bases with no gene match: 12. The CDR3 protein is CASSQGVGTGFVYEQYF. Written as DNA, the CDR3 is TGCGCCAGCAGCCAAGGTGTGGGGACAGGCTTTGTGTACGAGCAGTACTTC.

The V gene is TRBV6-5, the J gene TRBJ1-2, with 9 bases that match TRBD1. This CDR3 region has 14 residues. The V gene's germline CDR1 is MNHEY and CDR2 SVGAGI. The junction had 7 bases not matched to a gene; V was cut back by 7 bases and J by 4 bases. CDR3: CASTRTGVRYGYTF. CDR3 coding DNA: TGTGCCAGCACCCGGACAGGGGTCCGCTATGGCTACACCTTC.

The rearrangement uses TRBV7-2 and TRBJ2-1, with 13 bases that match TRBD2. Germline CDR1 and CDR2: SGHTA and FQGNSA. The V and J ends lost 5 bases and 9 bases, in that order; junction bases with no gene match: 7. This CDR3 is built from 15 residues. CDR3 amino acids: CASSLGLAGEGEQFF. The DNA of the CDR3 is TGTGCCAGCAGCCTCGGACTAGCGGGAGAAGGTGAGCAGTTCTTC.

The chain is built from TRBV5-1 and TRBJ2-5; possible D gene TRBD2, 5 bases. The CDR3 contains 16 residues. From germline, CDR1 is SGHRS and CDR2 YFSETQ. Trimming removed 6 bases at V and 4 bases at J, with 22 bases between. Written as DNA, the CDR3 is TGCGCCAGCAAGTCGGTTAGGCCGGGGATTGGAGAGACCCAGTACTTC. It specifies CASKSVRPGIGETQYF.

The table lists this clone with a few counts. The V call is TRBV19, the J call TRBJ1-1; no clear D. The V gene lost 3 bases and the J gene lost 2 bases, with 10 bases spanning the gap. Germline-derived CDR1 and CDR2 are LNHDA and SQIVND (reference sequence). This CDR3 contains 14 residues. Here the CDR3 reads CASSMGGSNTEAFF. The CDR3 DNA reads TGTGCCAGTAGTATGGGAGGGTCTAACACTGAAGCTTTCTTT.

This clone was observed a handful of times. The J gene is TRBJ2-5, the V gene TRBV19; TRBD2 agrees at 7 bases. The DNA end lines up better with TRBJ2-7; the J call may be wrong. Germline CDR1 LNHDA, CDR2 SQIVND (reference sequence). The CDR3 extends over 16 amino acids. CDR3 amino acids: CASSISGPAGRNEQYF. CDR3 nucleotide sequence: TGTGCCAGTAGTATCTCTGGCCCAGCGGGAAGGAACGAGCAGTACTTC.

The rearrangement joins TRBV28 to TRBJ1-2, with 11 bases fitting TRBD1. CDR1 and CDR2 (germline): MDHEN, SYDVKM. The CDR3 spans 16 residues. The V and J ends lost 5 bases and 4 bases, in that order; junction bases with no gene match: 9. In DNA, the CDR3 is TGTGCCAGCAGTCCTCACGGACAGGGGGCAGGCTATGGCTACACCTTC. This codes for CASSPHGQGAGYGYTF.

The chain carries TRBV27 and TRBJ2-2; TRBD1 aligns across 8 bases. CDR1 is MNHEY, CDR2 SMNVEV, per germline (reference sequence). Trimming at V came to 6 bases and at J to 7 bases, leaving 4 bases not matched to a gene. CDR3 length: 13 residues. The CDR3 region has the DNA TGTGCCAGCAGCCAGGGGGCCAGCGGGGAGCTGTTTTTT. As protein: CASSQGASGELFF.

The chain carries TRBV2 and TRBJ1-1; 8 bases line up with TRBD1. The CDR3 runs 13 residues. Germline loops: CDR1 SNHLY, CDR2 FYNNEI. V dropped 8 bases and J dropped 3; count of bases not matched to a gene: 5. DNA for the CDR3: TGTGCCAGCGAGACGGACAGGGACACTGAAGCTTTCTTT. Its protein is CASETDRDTEAFF.

For this clone: At one end the junction does not follow the germline gene, possibly because of a read error. The CDR3 protein is CANSQALATPIYEQYF. CDR3 coding DNA: TGCGCCAACAGCCAAGCCCTAGCGACCCCGATTTACGAGCAGTACTTC. The chain has TRBV4-1 and TRBJ2-7, with D perhaps matching TRBD2 (6 bases). CDR1 and CDR2 from the germline V gene are MGHRA and YSYEKL. This CDR3 contains 16 residues.

This clone has only one observation. The genes are TRBV7-7 and TRBJ2-5; D may be TRBD2 (6 bases). CDR1 is SSHAT and CDR2 is FNYEAQ in the germline V gene (reference sequence). The CDR3 totals 14 residues. V was pared by 2 bases and J by 4 bases, with 11 bases between. CDR3 in amino acids: CASSLTGVSETQYF. The CDR3 nucleotides are TGTGCCAGCAGCTTAACGGGGGTATCAGAGACCCAGTACTTC.

The CDR3, as DNA: TGTGCCAGCAGGGTGGACAGACATTCTGTTAAGGTTAATAGCAATCAGCCCCAGCATTTT. Translated, it gives CASRVDRHSVKVNSNQPQHF. The chain uses TRBV2 and TRBJ1-5, with D maybe TRBD1 (6 bases). The CDR3 totals 20 residues. V lost 6 bases and J lost 0, with 27 bases in between. Germline assignment: CDR1 SNHLY and CDR2 FYNNEI.

The chain carries TRBV30 and TRBJ2-1, with D possibly TRBD1 on 6 matching bases. Germline V lookup: CDR1 GTSNPN, CDR2 SVGIG (reference sequence). Deletions cut 2 bases from V and 4 bases from J, with 15 bases between. CDR3 size: 15 residues. The CDR3 DNA is TGTGCCTGGAGTAGGGTACGGCAGGGGTACAATGAGCAGTTCTTC. Translation: CAWSRVRQGYNEQFF.

This clone has a handful of counts. The chain employs TRBV4-2 and TRBJ1-2, with 7 bases aligning to TRBD1. Trimming removed 1 base from V and 8 bases from J; junction bases left unmatched: 1. This CDR3 has 12 amino acids. Germline V gene data show CDR1 as LGHNA and CDR2 as YNFKEQ. The CDR3 DNA follows: TGTGCCAGCAGCCAAGGGACAGGCGGCTACACCTTC. Its protein product is CASSQGTGGYTF.

DNA of the CDR3: TGTGCCAGCTCACCGAATCAGGAGGTCAACGAGCAGTACTTC. Its translation is CASSPNQEVNEQYF. V is TRBV18 and J is TRBJ2-7, with D possibly matching TRBD2 (5 bases). V was cut by 3 bases and J by 5 bases, with 14 bases left in between. This CDR3 region has 14 residues. The V gene's germline CDR1 is KGHSH and CDR2 LQKENI.

This clone has only a few counts. This chain links TRBV10-1 with TRBJ1-1; 11 nucleotides line up with TRBD1. Losses at the gene ends were 1 base for V and 5 bases for J; bases not matched to a gene: 3. The CDR3 runs 15 residues. CDR1 is WNHNN, CDR2 SYGVQD, per germline (reference sequence). Here the CDR3 DNA reads TGCGCCAGCAGTGAGTTCGGGACAGGGGGAACTGAAGCTTTCTTT. Translation: CASSEFGTGGTEAFF.

The chain carries TRBV27 and TRBJ2-1; tentatively, D is TRBD2 (5 bases). This CDR3 has 13 residues. CDR1 is MNHEY, CDR2 SMNVEV, per germline (reference sequence). The ends were cut back, 8 bases at V and 7 bases at J, with 15 bases in the middle. This chain's CDR3 is CASGSPVGNEQFF. In nucleotides, the CDR3 is TGTGCCAGCGGGAGCCCAGTTGGGAATGAGCAGTTCTTC.

For the CDR3, the DNA is TGTGCCAGCTCACCTGGGCCTGGAAACACCATATATTTT. Amino acid sequence: CASSPGPGNTIYF. The V call is TRBV18, the J call TRBJ1-3; D is undetermined. Germline assignment: CDR1 KGHSH and CDR2 LQKENI. This CDR3 comprises 13 residues. Trimming removed 3 bases from V and 2 bases from J, with 5 bases in between.